This T cell receptor (beta chain) was captured in a study of follicular helper T cells after annual influenza vaccination. As for the study in general: Sampling occurred days 0, 7 and 28 after each influenza vaccination. Across the 2013-2014, 2014-2015 and 2015-2016 vaccination seasons, some subjects were resampled.

The sample's time point: 2014-2015 season, 7 days after vaccination. Adults were given seasonal inactivated influenza vaccine, and blood CD4 subsets were sorted before and after vaccination. Some clones are missing from TCRdb's copy, which holds only in-frame ones; the method was immunoSEQ multiplex PCR. This sample has roughly 15,000 clones, with roughly 84% found just once. Comments on this clone: At one end, the junction sequence differs from germline, possibly due to a read error.

The CDR3 is 17 residues long. Germline V gene data show CDR1 as SEHNR and CDR2 as FQNEAQ (reference sequence). The material sequenced was CXCR5+ CD38- circulating T follicular helper cells from blood, taken 7 days after influenza vaccination. The subset: circulating Tfh, non-naive CD4+CXCR5+PD-1+ (ICOS+CD38+ or ICOS-CD38-). The sequence was collected from an adult who received the influenza vaccine. The chain carries TRBV7-9 and TRBJ2-3; D is possibly TRBD1 (6 bases). The DNA of the CDR3 is TGTGCCAGCAGCTTAGTATCTGCAGGGATCAGGACAGATGCGCAGTATTTT. It is translated as CASSLVSAGIRTDAQYF. Together with reference TRBV7-9 and TRBJ2-3, the CDR3 gives the full variable domain: DTGVSQNPRHKITKRGQNVTFRCDPISEHNRLYWYRQTLGQGPEFLTYFQNEAQLEKSRLLSDRFSAERPKGSFSTLEIQRTEQGDSAMYLCASSLVSAGIRTDAQYFGPGTRLTVL.